Each of the 23 T cell receptor beta chains below was sequenced from the same sample in a study of OX40 agonist ivuxolimab in advanced cancers. Assay: immunoSEQ multiplex PCR; the TCRdb copy retains only in-frame clones and omits some. This sample yields about 61,000 clones, of which roughly four fifths are seen a single time; approximately 3.2% belongs to the top ten. This sample comprised CD4+ or CD8+ T cells sorted from blood, obtained in a trial of the OX40 agonist ivuxolimab. The source is an adult with an advanced solid tumor such as melanoma, head and neck, liver or kidney cancer.

This clone was picked up one time. The chain couples TRBV11-3 to TRBJ2-2, with no clear D. The CDR3 spans 12 residues. Germline lookup yields CDR1 SGHNT and CDR2 YENEEA. V was cut by 5 bases and J by 2 bases, with 3 bases left in between. The CDR3 loop reads CASSQNTGELFF. In nucleotides, the CDR3 is TGTGCCAGCAGCCAAAACACCGGGGAGCTGTTTTTT.

V is TRBV19 and J is TRBJ1-2, with 9 bases that match TRBD1. Trimming took 7 bases from V and 4 from J; bases not matched to a gene: 19. Looked up from germline, CDR1 is LNHDA and CDR2 is SQIVND (reference sequence). The CDR3 is 18 amino acids. The CDR3 is CASMKWRDREGTTYGYTF. In DNA form, the CDR3 reads TGTGCCAGTATGAAATGGAGGGACAGGGAAGGGACGACCTATGGCTACACCTTC.

The rearrangement links TRBV29-1 to TRBJ1-5, with TRBD1 matching 8 bases. CDR3 length equals 12 residues. Germline V gene sequence: CDR1 SQVTM, CDR2 ANQGSEA. V gave up 5 bases and J gave up 4 bases; unmatched junction bases: 1. For the CDR3, the DNA is TGCAGCGTTCAGGGGGCTAATCAGCCCCAGCATTTT. Protein: CSVQGANQPQHF.

This chain uses TRBV7-9 with TRBJ1-1; no reliable D call. With 3 bases removed from V and 1 base from J, the gap between germline ends came to 6 bases. Germline V gene lookup returns CDR1 SEHNR and CDR2 FQNEAQ (reference sequence). The CDR3 is made up of 13 amino acids. CDR3 sequence reads: CASSLQTNTEAFF. DNA of the CDR3: TGTGCCAGCAGCTTGCAGACGAACACTGAAGCTTTCTTT.

This clone appeared a single time. V gene TRBV7-2 combines with J gene TRBJ2-5; 7 bases agree with TRBD1. This CDR3 region has 14 residues. The junction had 5 bases not matched to a gene; V was cut back by 5 bases and J by 2 bases. From germline, CDR1 is SGHTA and CDR2 FQGNSA. The CDR3 DNA reads as TGTGCCAGCAGCCGAGGGGGCTGGCAAGAGACCCAGTACTTC. Its protein product is CASSRGGWQETQYF.

The CDR3 nucleotides are TGTGCCAGCAGTTCGATACGACAGGGGGTTTTCACAGATACGCAGTATTTT. This translates into CASSSIRQGVFTDTQYF. The chain joins TRBV28 to TRBJ2-3; 9 positions match TRBD1. The CDR3 loop spans 17 amino acids. J gave up 2 bases and V 4 bases, and 10 bases lay outside the gene matches. The germline V gene encodes CDR1 MDHEN and CDR2 SYDVKM.

The gene calls are TRBV27 and TRBJ1-5; D might be TRBD1 (5 bases). Germline assignment: CDR1 MNHEY and CDR2 SMNVEV (reference sequence). This CDR3 spans 17 amino acids. V was shortened by 7 bases and J by 5 bases, with 24 bases between the two germline ends. Here the CDR3 DNA reads TGTGCCAGCATCCCCGGGCAGGGTGTGATACTCTATCAGCCCCAGCATTTT. This sequence encodes CASIPGQGVILYQPQHF.

V usage is TRBV6-5 and J usage is TRBJ2-7; D not resolved. There are 13 residues in the CDR3. With 0 bases removed from V and 4 bases from J, the gap between germline ends came to 7 bases. The germline gives CDR1 MNHEY, CDR2 SVGAGI. DNA for the CDR3: TGTGCCAGCAGTTACTCGTCAGTGTACGAGCAGTACTTC. As protein: CASSYSSVYEQYF.

The J gene is TRBJ1-6, the V gene TRBV21-1. TRBV21-1 is classified as a pseudogene. This CDR3 comprises 14 residues. This chain's CDR3 is CASSKAHEAGALHF. DNA for the CDR3: TGTGCCAGCAGCAAAGCGCACGAGGCAGGAGCCCTCCACTTT.

This clone was counted a few times. The chain has TRBV9 and TRBJ2-3, with D maybe TRBD2 (7 bases). Germline CDR1 and CDR2: SGDLS and YYNGEE. This CDR3 contains 17 residues. V was clipped by 4 bases and J by 0 bases, with 18 bases between them. For the CDR3, the DNA is TGTGCCAGCAGCCCGAGGGGGGGGGTGCCAAGCACAGATACGCAGTATTTT. Its translation is CASSPRGGVPSTDTQYF.

The rearrangement links TRBV7-6 to TRBJ2-7; D gene unclear. V lost 3 bases to trimming and J lost 6 bases, with 9 bases between them. This CDR3 is built from 12 residues. Germline values: CDR1 SGHVS, CDR2 FNYEAQ. CDR3 in amino acids: CASSFPSGEQYF. The CDR3 DNA reads TGTGCCAGCAGCTTCCCCTCGGGCGAGCAGTACTTC.

In the case of this clone: The same CDR3 can be traced to other DNA sequences in this sample. The chain couples TRBV11-3 to TRBJ1-1; no definite D call. Germline V lookup: CDR1 SGHNT, CDR2 YENEEA. Trimming took 6 bases from V and 1 from J, leaving 9 bases between them. This CDR3 contains 13 residues. The CDR3 spells CASSLNQNTEAFF. CDR3 nucleotides: TGTGCCAGCAGTCTAAACCAGAACACTGAAGCTTTCTTT.

The chain has TRBV29-1 and TRBJ2-5; a weak D match, TRBD2 (7 bases). CDR3 length: 13 residues. V was shortened by 6 bases and J by 4 bases, with 15 bases between the two germline ends. In germline, CDR1 is SQVTM, CDR2 ANQGSEA. The CDR3 region is CSVVTRGGETQYF. The CDR3 DNA follows: TGCAGCGTCGTGACTAGGGGGGGAGAGACCCAGTACTTC.

This chain links TRBV4-2 with TRBJ2-1, with D possibly called TRBD1 or TRBD2 (5 bases each). Looked up from germline, CDR1 is LGHNA and CDR2 is YNFKEQ. The CDR3 extends over 15 amino acids. Trimming pared 1 base from V and 6 bases from J, leaving 13 bases between. The CDR3 spells CASSQGLGDPNEQFF. CDR3 DNA: TGTGCCAGCAGCCAAGGTTTGGGGGACCCCAATGAGCAGTTCTTC.

This chain links TRBV7-3 with TRBJ2-1; D is uncertain. CDR1 is SGHTA, CDR2 FQGTGA, per germline. The V end lost 6 bases, the J end lost 9 bases, and 9 bases lay between the germline ends. CDR3 size: 11 residues. For the CDR3, the DNA is TGTGCCAGCAGTTCCGGCGGTGAGCAGTTCTTC. Protein sequence: CASSSGGEQFF.

The chain combines TRBV11-2 with TRBJ2-5; D may correspond to TRBD1 or TRBD2 (6 bases each). The CDR3 runs 15 residues. Germline V lookup: CDR1 SGHAT, CDR2 FQNNGV. The V gene lost 3 bases and the J gene lost 5 bases, with 16 bases spanning the gap. CDR3 DNA sequence: TGTGCCAGCAGCTTGGGGGGCGTACGGGAGGAGACCCAGTACTTC. Its protein product is CASSLGGVREETQYF. Full variable domain (outside the CDR3, taken from reference TRBV11-2 and TRBJ2-5): EAGVAQSPRYKIIEKRQSVAFWCNPISGHATLYWYQQILGQGPKLLIQFQNNGVVDDSQLPKDRFSAERLKGVDSTLKIQPAKLEDSAVYLCASSLGGVREETQYFGPGTRLLVL.

The chain has TRBV11-3 and TRBJ2-4; unclear D gene. Germline V gives CDR1 SGHNT, CDR2 YENEEA. The CDR3 spans 15 residues. V was shortened by 1 base and J by 5 bases, with 12 bases between the two germline ends. The CDR3, as DNA: TGTGCCAGCAGCTTAGTACTAAACCCAGAAAACATTCAGTACTTC. Residues: CASSLVLNPENIQYF. The full variable domain, in which reference TRBV11-3 and TRBJ2-4 provide the parts outside the CDR3, is EAGVVQSPRYKIIEKKQPVAFWCNPISGHNTLYWYLQNLGQGPELLIRYENEEAVDDSQLPKDRFSAERLKGVDSTLKIQPAELGDSAVYLCASSLVLNPENIQYFGAGTRLSVL.

V gene TRBV6-1 combines with J gene TRBJ2-1; 11 nucleotides align to TRBD2. This CDR3 contains 15 residues. The germline CDR1 and CDR2 sequences are MNHNS and SASEGT. Losses at the gene ends were 8 bases for V and 5 bases for J; bases not matched to a gene: 8. CDR3 loop: CASVTGTSGDNEQFF. CDR3 bases: TGTGCCAGCGTTACCGGGACTAGCGGAGACAATGAGCAGTTCTTC.

The chain has TRBV28 and TRBJ2-5, with TRBD1 matching over 7 bases. The J call is in doubt because the DNA end fits TRBJ2-7 better. This CDR3 is built from 14 residues. Germline-derived CDR1 and CDR2 are MDHEN and SYDVKM. CDR3 nucleotide sequence: TGTGCCAGCAGTCTCACAGGGGTCTACTACGAGCAGTACTTC. Residues: CASSLTGVYYEQYF.

For this clone: The junction shows a germline mismatch at one end, possibly a read error. The rearrangement joins TRBV7-7 to TRBJ2-5, with a weak D call TRBD1 (6 bases). The CDR3 length is 13 residues. CDR1 is SSHAT, CDR2 FNYEAQ, per germline (reference sequence). The CDR3 sequence: CASSKGERETQYF. The CDR3 DNA sequence: TGTGCTAGCAGTAAGGGGGAGCGAGAGACCCAGTACTTC.

The chain couples TRBV7-2 to TRBJ1-4; D is undetermined. Germline V gene sequence: CDR1 SGHTA, CDR2 FQGNSA. The CDR3 is 14 amino acids. Trimming stripped 1 base from V and 7 bases from J, with 10 bases between. CDR3 DNA sequence: TGTGCCAGCAGCTTAGGACCGGTGGGTGAAAAACTGTTTTTT. This translates into CASSLGPVGEKLFF.

This clone showed up just once. The chain recombines TRBV27 with TRBJ1-6; unclear D gene. Trimming removed 2 bases at V and 3 bases at J, with 17 bases between. The CDR3 totals 18 residues. In germline, CDR1 is MNHEY, CDR2 SMNVEV (reference sequence). The CDR3 region has the DNA TGTGCCAGCAGTTTAGCCCCTCCCGGGTCGGACTATAATTCACCCCTCCACTTT. Translated: CASSLAPPGSDYNSPLHF.

V gene TRBV5-1 combines with J gene TRBJ2-3, with a possible D match to TRBD1 (7 bases). This CDR3 comprises 16 residues. Germline-derived CDR1 and CDR2 are SGHRS and YFSETQ. The V gene lost 4 bases and the J gene lost 4 bases, with 19 bases spanning the gap. The CDR3 region is CASSKENRGGADTQYF. The CDR3 region has the DNA TGCGCCAGCAGCAAAGAAAACAGGGGAGGAGCAGATACGCAGTATTTT.